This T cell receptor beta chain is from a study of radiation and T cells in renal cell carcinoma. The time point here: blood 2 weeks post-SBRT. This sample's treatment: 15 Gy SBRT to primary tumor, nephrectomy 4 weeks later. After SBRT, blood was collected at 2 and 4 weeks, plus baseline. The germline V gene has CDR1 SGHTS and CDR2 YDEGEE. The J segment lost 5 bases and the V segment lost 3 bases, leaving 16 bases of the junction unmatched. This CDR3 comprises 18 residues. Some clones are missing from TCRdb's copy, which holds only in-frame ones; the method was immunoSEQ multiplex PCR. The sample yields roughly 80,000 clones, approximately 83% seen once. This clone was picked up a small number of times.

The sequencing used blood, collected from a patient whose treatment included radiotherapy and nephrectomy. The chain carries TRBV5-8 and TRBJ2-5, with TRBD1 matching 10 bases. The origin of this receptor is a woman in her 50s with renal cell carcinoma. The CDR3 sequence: CASSSGDRGIPVLETQYF. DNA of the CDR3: TGTGCCAGCAGCTCAGGGGACAGGGGAATCCCAGTGTTGGAGACCCAGTACTTC.